A single sample gave rise to the 15 T cell receptor beta chains below, sequenced in a study of blood T cells in healthy people across ages (dated by TCRdb to 2015 to 2017). Library creation used 5' RACE. Instrument used: Illumina HiSeq 2500. A second roughly 7 to 11 cycle PCR used a sample-barcoded 5' primer and a J-beta primer mix. TCRdb reran the public reads through fastp at Q25 and MiXCR, keeping productive beta chains. CDR3 protein sequences are deduplicated, and each keeps its most common genes and DNA. This sample is represented by about 1.6 million distinct CDR3 sequences; almost 35% of them were singletons. In total, the top ten clones hold roughly 10% of the sample. Sequenced sample: blood. These receptors all come from a woman in her 30s in good health.

Worth noting for this clonotype: The junction differs from germline at one of its ends, possibly a read error. The chain links TRBV6-1 to TRBJ2-1; TRBD2 agrees at 7 bases. Germline V lookup: CDR1 MNHNS, CDR2 SASEGT. CDR3 length: 15 amino acids. CDR3 sequence: CASSEGLEYYNEQFF. The CDR3 DNA is TGTGCCAGTAGTGAAGGACTAGAGTATTACAATGAGCAGTTCTTC.

The rearrangement uses TRBV7-2 and TRBJ1-4; D remains unclear. V lost 3 bases and J 8 bases, leaving 13 bases between the germline ends. The CDR3 is 14 residues long. Germline V lookup: CDR1 SGHTA, CDR2 FQGNSA. For the CDR3, the DNA is TGTGCCAGCAGCTTGAGCGAGTCGGAGGAAAAACTGTTTTTT. This gives the protein CASSLSESEEKLFF.

The chain links TRBV7-9 to TRBJ2-7, with 9 bases fitting TRBD1. CDR1 and CDR2 from the germline V gene are SEHNR and FQNEAQ (reference sequence). This CDR3 spans 17 amino acids. Trimming took 5 bases from V and 4 from J; bases not matched to a gene: 15. The DNA for the CDR3 is TGTGCCAGCAGCCCATACATAATGGGACAGGGCAGATACGAGCAGTACTTC. This translates into CASSPYIMGQGRYEQYF.

This chain uses TRBV28 with TRBJ1-5; D not certain. This CDR3 region has 14 residues. Trimming removed 2 bases at V and 6 bases at J, with 11 bases between. Germline CDR1 is MDHEN and CDR2 is SYDVKM. Here the CDR3 DNA reads TGTGCCAGCAGTTTAGAGGGCTGGAGTCAGCCCCAGCATTTT. This encodes CASSLEGWSQPQHF.

This clonotype showed up just a few times. This chain joins TRBV6-2 or TRBV6-3 and TRBJ2-7; 11 bases are a match to TRBD2. Unmatched junction bases numbered 12, after V lost 5 bases and J lost 3 bases. The V gene's germline CDR1 is MNHEY and CDR2 SVGEGT. This CDR3 is built from 17 residues. CDR3 bases: TGTGCCAGCAGTCGCCTTGTTAGCGGGAGGGACAGCTACGAGCAGTACTTC. Its translation is CASSRLVSGRDSYEQYF.

CDR3 sequence: CATRSGQNVMNTEAFF. The CDR3 DNA follows: TGTGCCACCAGGTCGGGGCAGAATGTAATGAACACGGAAGCTTTCTTT. The chain couples TRBV21-1 to TRBJ1-1; the table's D call, TRBD1, has no DNA check behind it. TRBV21-1 is designated a pseudogene. There are 16 residues in the CDR3.

In regard to this clonotype: At one end, the junction sequence differs from germline, possibly due to a read error. The chain couples TRBV7-2 to TRBJ2-2; no reliable D call. Germline assignment: CDR1 SGHTA and CDR2 FQGNSA. The length of the CDR3 is 13 residues. The CDR3 coding sequence is TGTGCCTGCAGCTTACAGTACACCGGGGAGCTGTTTTTT. Its protein is CACSLQYTGELFF.

The chain carries TRBV5-1 and TRBJ2-7; 7 bases map to TRBD1. Per germline, CDR1 SGHRS and CDR2 YFSETQ. The junction had 7 bases not matched to a gene; V was cut back by 3 bases and J by 4 bases. The CDR3 length is 14 residues. CDR3 DNA sequence: TGCGCCAGCAGCTGGGGACCGGGACAGTACGAGCAGTACTTC. It yields the protein CASSWGPGQYEQYF.

The V and J genes are TRBV6-2 or TRBV6-3 and TRBJ2-2; possibly TRBD2 for D (5 bases). This CDR3 comprises 14 residues. Looked up from germline, CDR1 is MNHEY and CDR2 is SVGEGT. The V end was cut by 4 bases, the J end by 0 bases, with 6 bases between. CDR3 sequence: CASSLDSNTGELFF. The CDR3 coding sequence is TGTGCCAGCAGTTTGGACTCGAACACCGGGGAGCTGTTTTTT.

This clonotype was picked up a small number of times. V gene TRBV20-1 combines with J gene TRBJ2-7, with D unresolved. From germline, CDR1 is DFQATT and CDR2 SNEGSKA (reference sequence). CDR3 length equals 13 residues. Trimming removed 7 bases from V and 4 bases from J, with 17 bases in between. The CDR3 region is CSVTPQGMYEQYF. The DNA of the CDR3 is TGCAGTGTCACGCCCCAAGGGATGTACGAGCAGTACTTC.

This clonotype was picked up one time. The chain recombines TRBV2 with TRBJ2-4; a weak D match, TRBD1 (6 bases). The closer fit of TRBJ2-7 to the DNA end suggests the J call may be wrong. This CDR3 has 15 residues. Germline values: CDR1 SNHLY, CDR2 FYNNEI. CDR3 nucleotide sequence: TGTGCCAGCAGTGCAAGGACAGCTCCGGGCTACGAGCAGTACTTC. Protein sequence: CASSARTAPGYEQYF.

Worth noting for this clonotype: Germline is not matched at one junction end, which may reflect a read error. The chain carries TRBV27 and TRBJ1-2; 7 bases align to TRBD1. The CDR3 is 14 residues long. Looked up from germline, CDR1 is MNHEY and CDR2 is SMNVEV (reference sequence). The CDR3 is CASGARRDSYGCTF. CDR3 bases: TGTGCCAGCGGAGCGCGCCGGGACAGTTATGGCTGCACCTTC.

V is TRBV3-1 and J is TRBJ1-2, with 8 bases fitting TRBD1. V shed 3 bases and J 6 bases; nucleotides not matched to a gene: 9. This CDR3 is 15 amino acids long. The germline CDR1 and CDR2 sequences are LGHDT and YNNKEL (reference sequence). This chain's CDR3 is CASSQLSTDRDGYTF. The DNA for the CDR3 is TGTGCCAGCAGCCAGCTATCCACGGACAGGGATGGCTACACCTTC.

Many counts were recorded for this clonotype. This chain connects TRBV20-1 to TRBJ1-2; D perhaps matches TRBD1 (5 bases). The CDR3 sequence is 13 residues long. The germline V gene has CDR1 DFQATT and CDR2 SNEGSKA (reference sequence). The ends were cut back, 3 bases at V and 4 bases at J, with 12 bases in the middle. DNA for the CDR3: TGCAGTGCTAGTACTGGGGGGATCTATGGCTACACCTTC. Translated: CSASTGGIYGYTF.

The chain links TRBV7-2 to TRBJ1-1; TRBD1 agrees at 7 bases. V shed 5 bases, J shed 4 bases, and the junction held 7 bases outside the gene matches. There are 14 residues in the CDR3. Germline V lookup: CDR1 SGHTA, CDR2 FQGNSA. Written as DNA, the CDR3 is TGTGCCAGCAGCGCACAGGGGACGAGCACTGAAGCTTTCTTT. Amino acids: CASSAQGTSTEAFF.